Below, 10 T cell receptor beta chains from the same sample are listed, as sequenced in a study of technical replicates of blood from a few donors. Sequenced by immunoSEQ multiplex PCR; TCRdb stores in-frame clones only, minus some. The sample contains roughly 80,000 clones, around 94% of which appear only once. Input material: T cells isolated from PBMCs. The receptors stem from a human donor in good health.

This clone has just a few counts. CDR3 region: CASTRLSTGELFF. CDR3 sequence (DNA): TGTGCCAGCACGAGACTATCAACCGGGGAGCTGTTTTTT. This chain joins TRBV6-5 and TRBJ2-2, with a possible D match to TRBD2 (5 bases). V lost 7 bases, J lost 5 bases, and 11 bases lay in between. Looked up from germline, CDR1 is MNHEY and CDR2 is SVGAGI. This CDR3 contains 13 residues.

The V and J genes are TRBV6-1 and TRBJ2-5; 7 positions agree with TRBD1. Per the germline V gene, CDR1 is MNHNS and CDR2 is SASEGT. The CDR3 loop spans 14 amino acids. Losses at the gene ends were 3 bases for V and 7 bases for J; bases not matched to a gene: 8. The CDR3, as DNA: TGTGCCAGCAGTGAGACAGGGCTCTTCGGGACCCAGTACTTC. This gives the protein CASSETGLFGTQYF.

The chain recombines TRBV11-2 with TRBJ1-2; tentatively, D is TRBD1 (6 bases). CDR3 size: 14 residues. The germline V gene encodes CDR1 SGHAT and CDR2 FQNNGV. Trimming removed 8 bases at V and 5 bases at J, with 18 bases between. This chain's CDR3 is CASSTPGTPYGYTF. CDR3 in DNA: TGTGCCAGCTCGACCCCCGGGACACCTTATGGCTACACCTTC.

The J gene is TRBJ2-3, the V gene TRBV4-2; perhaps TRBD2 as D (5 bases). The CDR3 is 17 residues long. Looked up from germline, CDR1 is LGHNA and CDR2 is YNFKEQ. The V gene lost 1 base and the J gene lost 2 bases, with 16 bases spanning the gap. CDR3 sequence: CASSQVSGADHTDTQYF. The CDR3 nucleotides are TGTGCCAGCAGCCAAGTCTCAGGAGCGGACCACACAGATACGCAGTATTTT.

This clone was observed a single time. The rearrangement links TRBV4-1 to TRBJ2-7; D gene ambiguous. Germline V lookup: CDR1 MGHRA, CDR2 YSYEKL. Trimming removed 3 bases from V and 2 bases from J, with 14 bases in between. The CDR3 spans 15 residues. In DNA form, the CDR3 reads TGCGCCAGCAGCCAGCAGCCCCTAGAAACCTACGAGCAGTACTTC. Residues: CASSQQPLETYEQYF.

This clone came up once. The rearrangement uses TRBV5-1 and TRBJ2-1; D gene unclear. The germline gives CDR1 SGHRS, CDR2 YFSETQ. V lost 0 bases, J lost 0 bases, and 7 bases lay in between. CDR3 length: 15 amino acids. The CDR3: CASSLAGSSYNEQFF. The CDR3 DNA reads TGCGCCAGCAGCTTGGCCGGTAGCTCCTACAATGAGCAGTTCTTC.

This chain joins TRBV5-1 and TRBJ2-2; the match to TRBD1 covers 9 bases. There are 17 residues in the CDR3. Germline assignment: CDR1 SGHRS and CDR2 YFSETQ. J was trimmed by 4 bases and V by 4 bases; bases with no gene match: 11. CDR3: CASSMGQGGGITGELFF. The CDR3 bases are TGCGCCAGCAGCATGGGACAGGGTGGTGGCATCACCGGGGAGCTGTTTTTT.

The genes are TRBV27 and TRBJ2-4; D remains ambiguous. Germline V gene lookup returns CDR1 MNHEY and CDR2 SMNVEV (reference sequence). V dropped 8 bases and J dropped 0 bases, with 14 bases sitting between them. The CDR3 is 15 amino acids. CDR3 region: CASRHKNLAKNIQYF. DNA of the CDR3: TGTGCCAGCCGTCACAAGAATTTAGCCAAAAACATTCAGTACTTC.

The chain combines TRBV29-1 with TRBJ2-5, with 8 positions matching TRBD2. This CDR3 spans 13 amino acids. The V gene's germline CDR1 is SQVTM and CDR2 ANQGSEA. V lost 3 bases, J lost 4 bases, and 4 bases stayed unmatched. CDR3 nucleotides: TGCAGCGTTGATCGCCTAGCGGGAGAGACCCAGTACTTC. The encoded protein is CSVDRLAGETQYF.

This chain links TRBV7-2 with TRBJ1-2; 10 bases fit TRBD1. V shed 3 bases and J 4 bases; nucleotides not matched to a gene: 8. Germline values: CDR1 SGHTA, CDR2 FQGNSA. This CDR3 is built from 16 residues. The CDR3 DNA follows: TGTGCCAGCAGCTTCACCGGGACAGGGGTCCCCTATGGCTACACCTTC. Its protein product is CASSFTGTGVPYGYTF.